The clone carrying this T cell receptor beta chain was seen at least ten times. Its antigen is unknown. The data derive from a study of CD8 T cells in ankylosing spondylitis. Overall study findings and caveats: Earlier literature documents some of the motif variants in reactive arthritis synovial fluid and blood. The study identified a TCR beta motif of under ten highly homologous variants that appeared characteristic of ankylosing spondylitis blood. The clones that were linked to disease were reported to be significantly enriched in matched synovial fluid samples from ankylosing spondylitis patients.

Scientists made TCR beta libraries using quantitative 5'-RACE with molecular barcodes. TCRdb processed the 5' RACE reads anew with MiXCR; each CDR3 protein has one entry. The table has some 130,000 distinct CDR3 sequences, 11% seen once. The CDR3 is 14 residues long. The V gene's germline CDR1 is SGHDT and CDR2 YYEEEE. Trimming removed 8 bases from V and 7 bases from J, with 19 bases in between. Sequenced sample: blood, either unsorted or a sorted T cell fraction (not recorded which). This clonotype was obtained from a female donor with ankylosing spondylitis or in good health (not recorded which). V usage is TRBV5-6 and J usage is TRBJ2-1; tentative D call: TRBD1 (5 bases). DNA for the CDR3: TGTGCCAGTATAGCTTTGGGGCAGCAGAATGAGCAGTTCTTC. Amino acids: CASIALGQQNEQFF.